These 14 T cell receptor beta chains came from one sample sequenced in a study of blood T cell repertoires in COVID-19. Repertoires were generated with immunoSEQ multiplex PCR, while TCRdb's copy carries only in-frame clones and drops some. The data hold approximately 93,000 clones, with more than 75% observed a single time. The sequenced sample was peripheral blood. The receptors here all came from a human donor in a cohort sampled during active COVID-19.

This chain uses TRBV10-2 with TRBJ2-5; D unclear. Germline V gene sequence: CDR1 WSHSY, CDR2 SAAADI. CDR3 length equals 12 residues. The V end was cut by 1 base, the J end by 4 bases, with 4 bases between. This chain's CDR3 is CASSEFVETQYF. CDR3 in DNA: TGCGCCAGCAGTGAGTTCGTAGAGACCCAGTACTTC.

The rearrangement joins TRBV5-6 to TRBJ2-1; no definite D call. The CDR3 is 12 residues long. Trimming pared 4 bases from V and 4 bases from J, leaving 6 bases between. Per germline, CDR1 SGHDT and CDR2 YYEEEE. CDR3 sequence: CASSSDYNEQFF. CDR3 DNA: TGTGCCAGCAGCAGCGATTACAATGAGCAGTTCTTC.

This chain uses TRBV3-1 (or the pseudogene TRBV3-2) with TRBJ2-2; D gene uncertain. The germline gives CDR1 LGHDT, CDR2 YNNKEL (reference sequence). The CDR3 spans 12 residues. V lost 1 base and J 13 bases, leaving 10 bases between the germline ends. CDR3 sequence reads: CASSQAGLGLFF. In DNA, the CDR3 is TGTGCCAGCAGCCAAGCGGGTTTGGGGCTGTTTTTT.

J is TRBJ2-7 and V is TRBV18; 7 bases line up with TRBD1. Losses at the gene ends were 4 bases for V and 5 bases for J; bases not matched to a gene: 8. The CDR3 totals 14 residues. The germline CDR1 and CDR2 sequences are KGHSH and LQKENI. In nucleotides, the CDR3 is TGTGCCAGCTCACTTCGACAGGGTATCGACGAGCAGTACTTC. Amino acid sequence: CASSLRQGIDEQYF.

The genes are TRBV3-1 (or the pseudogene TRBV3-2) and TRBJ2-5, with D unclear. Germline V CDR1 and CDR2: LGHDT, YNNKEL (reference sequence). The CDR3 covers 14 residues. V was shortened by 1 base and J by 4 bases, with 10 bases between the two germline ends. The CDR3 region is CASSQGWRRETQYF. The CDR3 bases are TGTGCCAGCAGCCAAGGTTGGCGGAGAGAGACCCAGTACTTC.

The chain uses TRBV3-1 (or the pseudogene TRBV3-2) and TRBJ1-2; D gene ambiguous. Germline V CDR1 and CDR2: LGHDT, YNNKEL (reference sequence). The CDR3 has 12 amino acids. V was cut by 1 base and J by 11 bases, with 11 bases left in between. The CDR3 region has the DNA TGTGCCAGCAGCCAAGCACATGGAGGGTACACCTTC. Translated, it gives CASSQAHGGYTF.

V gene TRBV18 combines with J gene TRBJ1-5; 7 bases are shared with TRBD1. V lost 6 bases and J lost 3; bases outside the gene matches: 2. This CDR3 spans 13 amino acids. Germline values: CDR1 KGHSH, CDR2 LQKENI. CDR3 residues: CASSGQDNQPQHF. DNA for the CDR3: TGTGCCAGCTCTGGACAGGACAATCAGCCCCAGCATTTT.

This clone was detected once. The rearrangement uses TRBV5-1 and TRBJ1-2, with TRBD1 identical over 7 bases. The V gene's germline CDR1 is SGHRS and CDR2 YFSETQ. The CDR3 has 12 residues. Trimming removed 3 bases from V and 8 bases from J; junction bases left unmatched: 4. The CDR3 sequence: CASSYRGEGYTF. As DNA, the CDR3 is TGCGCCAGCAGCTACAGGGGAGAAGGCTACACCTTC.

The rearrangement joins TRBV7-8 to TRBJ1-2; no definite D call. CDR1 and CDR2 (germline): SGHVS, FQNEAQ. The CDR3 has 13 amino acids. The V end was cut by 4 bases, the J end by 3 bases, with 9 bases between. CDR3: CASSSPSHYGYTF. The DNA for the CDR3 is TGTGCCAGCAGCTCCCCAAGCCACTATGGCTACACCTTC.

The gene calls are TRBV29-1 and TRBJ2-1; TRBD2 matches at 10 bases. Germline CDR1 and CDR2: SQVTM and ANQGSEA. The CDR3 has 14 amino acids. V lost 5 bases to trimming and J lost 6 bases; unmatched junction nucleotides: 7. The CDR3 spells CSVPIAGGFNEQFF. The CDR3 DNA follows: TGCAGCGTTCCCATAGCGGGGGGCTTCAATGAGCAGTTCTTC.

The table lists this clone with a count of one. The chain employs TRBV10-3 and TRBJ2-3, with 9 bases that match TRBD2. The CDR3 spans 15 residues. V shed 7 bases, J shed 2 bases, and the junction held 7 bases outside the gene matches. In germline, CDR1 is ENHRY, CDR2 SYGVKD. The CDR3: CAITATSGTTDTQYF. DNA of the CDR3: TGTGCCATCACCGCGACTAGCGGAACCACAGATACGCAGTATTTT.

The J gene is TRBJ2-7, the V gene TRBV2, with 7 bases matching TRBD2. The CDR3 loop spans 13 amino acids. CDR1 SNHLY and CDR2 FYNNEI come from the germline V gene. V lost 8 bases and J lost 6; bases outside the gene matches: 10. The CDR3 bases are TGTGCCAGCCGAAGGGAGGGAAACGGCGAGCAGTACTTC. The encoded protein is CASRREGNGEQYF.

This clone was seen a few times. This chain uses TRBV29-1 with TRBJ1-4; D gene unclear. From germline, CDR1 is SQVTM and CDR2 ANQGSEA. The CDR3 covers 12 residues. Trimming pared 6 bases from V and 8 bases from J, leaving 13 bases between. The CDR3 loop is CSVGIPGEKLFF. In DNA form, the CDR3 reads TGCAGCGTCGGGATCCCAGGAGAAAAACTGTTTTTT.

This clone has more than one count but fewer than ten. This chain links TRBV29-1 with TRBJ1-3, with no clear D. Looked up from germline, CDR1 is SQVTM and CDR2 is ANQGSEA. Trimming left V 5 bases short and J 5 bases short, with 7 bases between. This CDR3 spans 11 amino acids. The CDR3 region has the DNA TGCAGCGTTTCAGAAAGAAACACCATATATTTT. Its protein product is CSVSERNTIYF.